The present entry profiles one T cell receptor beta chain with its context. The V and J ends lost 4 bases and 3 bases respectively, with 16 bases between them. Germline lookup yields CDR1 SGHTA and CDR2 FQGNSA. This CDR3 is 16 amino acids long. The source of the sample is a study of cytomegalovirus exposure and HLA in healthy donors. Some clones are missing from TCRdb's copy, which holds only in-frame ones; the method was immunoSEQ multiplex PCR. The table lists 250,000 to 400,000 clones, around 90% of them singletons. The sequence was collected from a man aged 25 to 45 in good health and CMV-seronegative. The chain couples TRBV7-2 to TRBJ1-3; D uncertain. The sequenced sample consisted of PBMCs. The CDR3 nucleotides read TGTGCCAGCAGCTCCCCCAGACTGATGATTGGAAACACCATATATTTT. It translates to CASSSPRLMIGNTIYF.